Each of the 28 T cell receptor beta chains below was sequenced from the same sample in a study of molecular identifiers for immune sequencing clone quantification (dated by TCRdb to between 2018 and 2020). Libraries were prepared through PCR. Sequencing relied on a NextSeq 500. TCRdb itself trimmed the public reads at Q25 with fastp, ran MiXCR and retained productive beta chains. Every CDR3 protein is listed once, alongside the most common genes and DNA of its rows. The sample table contains about 630,000 distinct CDR3 sequences; only one count was recorded for about 25% of them. About 0.8% of the sample goes to the ten largest clones. Input material: naive CD8+ T cells from blood, with Jurkat cell RNA spiked in. What the cell subset or site label conveys for this sample: FACS-sorted CD8+CD4-CCR7+CD45RA+ naive T cells. These receptors originate from a human donor in good health. Some libraries in this study had Jurkat cell RNA spiked in.

Ten or more counts support this clonotype. The rearrangement joins TRBV12-3 or TRBV12-4 to TRBJ2-2, with a weak D call TRBD2 (6 bases). Trimming took 7 bases from V and 2 from J, leaving 14 bases between them. The CDR3 contains 15 residues. CDR3 in amino acids: CASTPAAGNTGELFF. The CDR3 DNA reads as TGTGCCAGCACCCCGGCAGCGGGTAACACCGGGGAGCTGTTTTTT.

This clonotype was seen more than once but under ten times. The chain is built from TRBV29-1 and TRBJ2-1; possibly TRBD1 or TRBD2 for D (7 bases each). V was cut by 3 bases and J by 0 bases, with 15 bases left in between. Per the germline V gene, CDR1 is SQVTM and CDR2 is ANQGSEA. The CDR3 contains 16 residues. The CDR3 DNA sequence: TGCAGCGTTGATGCAGGGGGAGGGTACTCCTACAATGAGCAGTTCTTC. Translating it yields CSVDAGGGYSYNEQFF.

This clonotype was recorded a few times. The chain uses TRBV15 and TRBJ1-5; D call uncertain. In germline, CDR1 is LNHNV, CDR2 YYDKDF (reference sequence). V lost 4 bases, J lost 0 bases, and 10 bases lay in between. This CDR3 is built from 15 residues. As DNA, the CDR3 is TGTGCCACCAGCATGGGCGGCAATAGCAATCAGCCCCAGCATTTT. Translated: CATSMGGNSNQPQHF.

Remarks on this clonotype: This may stem from a read error, because a much larger clone lies one nucleotide away. V and J are TRBV13 and TRBJ2-3, with 7 bases identical to TRBD2. The germline V gene has CDR1 PRHDT and CDR2 FYEKMQ (reference sequence). The CDR3 has 16 amino acids. The CDR3 spells CASSPEGGTNTNTQYF. CDR3 in DNA: TGTGCCAGCAGCCCCGAGGGCGGGACTAACACAAATACGCAGTATTTT.

V gene TRBV2 combines with J gene TRBJ1-5, with D tentatively TRBD1 (5 bases). Germline CDR1 reads SNHLY; CDR2 reads FYNNEI. The V end was cut by 3 bases, the J end by 6 bases, with 12 bases between. There are 14 residues in the CDR3. The CDR3 DNA reads TGTGCCAGCAGTGATGGGGGTAGGGGTCAGCCCCAGCATTTT. It is translated as CASSDGGRGQPQHF.

This clonotype has ten or more counts. This chain uses TRBV19 with TRBJ1-3; D remains unclear. V was trimmed by 8 bases and J by 0 bases, leaving 8 bases between them. The CDR3 is 13 amino acids. CDR1 and CDR2 (germline): LNHDA, SQIVND (reference sequence). Here the CDR3 DNA reads TGTGCCAGTGGAAAACTCTCTGGAAACACCATATATTTT. Residues: CASGKLSGNTIYF.

There are a few counts of this clonotype. This CDR3 reads CAISEIGGSPGVQYF. The CDR3 nucleotides are TGTGCCATCAGTGAGATCGGAGGTTCGCCGGGGGTGCAGTACTTC. The V call is TRBV10-3, the J call TRBJ2-7; a weak D match, TRBD2 (6 bases). Germline V gene sequence: CDR1 ENHRY, CDR2 SYGVKD. This CDR3 region has 15 residues. The germline V and J ends were trimmed by 2 bases and 9 bases, with 20 bases remaining between them.

In its sample, this clonotype was seen many times. The chain couples TRBV20-1 to TRBJ2-2; TRBD1 is a possible D gene (7 bases). Germline V CDR1 and CDR2: DFQATT, SNEGSKA (reference sequence). This CDR3 is built from 14 residues. Trimming took off 6 bases at V and 6 bases at J, with 17 bases between the two ends. The CDR3 is CSAADREVPGELFF. As DNA, the CDR3 is TGCAGTGCAGCAGACAGGGAGGTCCCCGGGGAGCTGTTTTTT.

This clonotype was seen once. This chain's CDR3 is CASSPGEHSYEQYF. The DNA of the CDR3 is TGTGCCAGCAGTCCGGGTGAACACTCCTACGAGCAGTACTTC. The V call is TRBV27, the J call TRBJ2-7; D is uncertain. V lost 5 bases, J lost 0 bases, and 11 bases lay in between. Looked up from germline, CDR1 is MNHEY and CDR2 is SMNVEV (reference sequence). The CDR3 has 14 residues.

In this sample, this clonotype turned up once. A much larger clonotype is one base distant, so this may be a read error. This chain links TRBV28 with TRBJ1-1, with a possible D match to TRBD1 (5 bases). Per germline, CDR1 MDHEN and CDR2 SYDVKM. The CDR3 runs 15 residues. Here the CDR3 reads CAGSQTGLGDTEAFF. The CDR3 DNA sequence: TGTGCCGGCAGTCAAACGGGACTGGGTGACACTGAAGCTTTCTTT.

There are many counts of this clonotype. The chain couples TRBV27 to TRBJ2-3, with D unclear. V was trimmed by 5 bases and J by 1 base, leaving 10 bases between them. The V gene's germline CDR1 is MNHEY and CDR2 SMNVEV (reference sequence). This CDR3 is 14 amino acids long. The CDR3 here is CASSNTFGTDTQYF. CDR3 in DNA: TGTGCCAGCAGTAACACTTTCGGCACAGATACGCAGTATTTT.

This clonotype was recorded many times. The rearrangement uses TRBV27 and TRBJ2-3, with 8 bases matching TRBD2. Germline CDR1 reads MNHEY; CDR2 reads SMNVEV (reference sequence). The J segment lost 2 bases and the V segment lost 8 bases, leaving 15 bases of the junction unmatched. CDR3 size: 17 residues. CDR3 bases: TGTGCCAGCCTCCCCGCGGGGTTAGCGGGGTCCACAGATACGCAGTATTTT. Amino acids: CASLPAGLAGSTDTQYF.

A remark on this clonotype: The conserved phenylalanine or tryptophan is not found at the CDR3 terminus, so this likely reflects a read error. The rearrangement joins TRBV23-1 to TRBJ2-2; 7 nucleotides align to TRBD1. TRBV23-1 falls under the ORF class, with uncertain function. This CDR3 has 15 amino acids. V shed 2 bases, J shed 5 bases, and the junction held 5 bases outside the gene matches. CDR3 DNA sequence: TGCGCCAGCAGTCAAGGGCAGGGGGAAACCGGGGAGCTGTTTCTT. This sequence encodes CASSQGQGETGELFL.

This clonotype came up many times. The gene calls are TRBV4-1 and TRBJ2-3; 8 positions agree with TRBD2. Germline V gives CDR1 MGHRA, CDR2 YSYEKL. The CDR3 runs 16 residues. J lost 2 bases, V lost 1 base, and 5 bases had no gene match. The CDR3 DNA is TGCGCCAGCAGCCAAGGGGGCGGGGGGCTCACAGATACGCAGTATTTT. It specifies CASSQGGGGLTDTQYF.

The chain is built from TRBV19 and TRBJ1-5; D is uncertain. Germline CDR1 LNHDA, CDR2 SQIVND (reference sequence). This CDR3 region has 15 residues. V lost 7 bases and J 1 base, leaving 14 bases between the germline ends. The CDR3 DNA follows: TGTGCCAGTAACCTTGCGGGGAGGAGCAATCAGCCCCAGCATTTT. Translated: CASNLAGRSNQPQHF.

This clonotype was observed a handful of times. This sequence joins TRBV6-6 and TRBJ2-1, with 8 bases lining up with TRBD1. This CDR3 is built from 13 residues. Germline values: CDR1 MNHNY, CDR2 SVGAGI (reference sequence). The V segment lost 6 bases and the J segment 6 bases; nucleotides outside the gene matches: 4. The CDR3: CASSRDRGNEQFF. The CDR3 nucleotides are TGTGCCAGCAGCCGAGACAGGGGCAATGAGCAGTTCTTC.

The chain recombines TRBV7-9 with TRBJ2-7; D is unresolved. The V and J ends lost 4 bases and 4 bases respectively, with 8 bases between them. CDR3 length: 12 amino acids. Per germline, CDR1 SEHNR and CDR2 FQNEAQ (reference sequence). CDR3 sequence (DNA): TGTGCCAGCAGCTCGACACAATACGAGCAGTACTTC. This encodes CASSSTQYEQYF.

There are a few counts of this clonotype. The chain joins TRBV13 to TRBJ2-2, with D perhaps matching TRBD2 (5 bases). This CDR3 is built from 17 residues. Trimming left V 5 bases short and J 4 bases short, with 20 bases between. In germline, CDR1 is PRHDT, CDR2 FYEKMQ (reference sequence). This CDR3 is CASSPGRAPFGTGELFF. The CDR3 nucleotides are TGTGCCAGCAGCCCCGGGCGGGCTCCATTCGGCACCGGGGAGCTGTTTTTT.

In its sample, this clonotype was seen once. This rearrangement joins TRBV6-2 or TRBV6-3 to TRBJ1-2; D gene ambiguous. The V end was cut by 0 bases, the J end by 8 bases, with 10 bases between. The CDR3 has 13 residues. From germline, CDR1 is MNHEY and CDR2 SVGEGT. The CDR3 DNA is TGTGCCAGCAGTTACTCGACGCTCTACGGCTACACCTTC. Its protein product is CASSYSTLYGYTF.

This clonotype was observed a handful of times. The chain is built from TRBV4-3 and TRBJ2-3; TRBD2 matches 7 bases. This CDR3 has 16 residues. V lost 0 bases, J lost 6 bases, and 9 bases stayed unmatched. Germline CDR1 reads LGHNA; CDR2 reads YSLEER. The CDR3 loop is CASSQDRDYLSDTQYF. The DNA of the CDR3 is TGCGCCAGCAGCCAAGACCGGGACTACCTTAGCGATACGCAGTATTTT.

Only a few counts were recorded for this clonotype. The rearrangement uses TRBV7-9 and TRBJ1-3; D gene unclear. Deletions cut 1 base from V and 1 base from J, with 11 bases between. The CDR3 runs 16 residues. Germline V gene lookup returns CDR1 SEHNR and CDR2 FQNEAQ (reference sequence). CDR3 region: CASSLVSPDSGNTIYF. CDR3 DNA: TGTGCCAGCAGCTTAGTGTCTCCGGATTCTGGAAACACCATATATTTT. The full variable domain, its missing parts supplied by reference TRBV7-9 and TRBJ1-3, is DTGVSQNPRHKITKRGQNVTFRCDPISEHNRLYWYRQTLGQGPEFLTYFQNEAQLEKSRLLSDRFSAERPKGSFSTLEIQRTEQGDSAMYLCASSLVSPDSGNTIYFGEGSWLTVV.

This clonotype showed up many times. The rearrangement joins TRBV5-6 to TRBJ1-5; D is ambiguous. With 8 bases removed from V and 6 bases from J, the gap between germline ends came to 12 bases. Germline lookup yields CDR1 SGHDT and CDR2 YYEEEE. CDR3 length: 12 amino acids. The CDR3 nucleotides read TGTGCCAGTTCCTCTGTGTTTCAGCCCCAGCATTTT. Its protein is CASSSVFQPQHF.

A word on this clonotype: A read error may be the cause here, since a much bigger clone is one base away. The rearrangement joins TRBV3-1 to TRBJ2-7, with 7 bases that match TRBD1. CDR1 and CDR2 (germline): LGHDT, YNNKEL (reference sequence). The J segment lost 5 bases and the V segment lost 5 bases, leaving 3 bases of the junction unmatched. CDR3 size: 12 residues. The CDR3 DNA is TGTGCCAGCAGCTACGACAGGGACGAGCAGTACTTC. Translated, it gives CASSYDRDEQYF.

This clonotype has ten or more counts. The V gene is TRBV6-5, the J gene TRBJ1-1, with a possible D match to TRBD1 (6 bases). Germline V gene lookup returns CDR1 MNHEY and CDR2 SVGAGI. This CDR3 has 12 amino acids. Trimming shortened V by 2 bases and J by 8 bases, and 9 bases separated the two germline ends. CDR3: CASSYGGHEAFF. The CDR3 region has the DNA TGTGCCAGCAGTTACGGGGGGCACGAAGCTTTCTTT.

Details on this clonotype: A much larger clone differs from this one at a single base, so this may be a read error. This chain uses TRBV20-1 with TRBJ2-7, with D perhaps matching TRBD1 (6 bases). The germline V gene has CDR1 DFQATT and CDR2 SNEGSKA (reference sequence). CDR3 size: 16 residues. The CDR3 sequence is CSARASGRQASYEQCF. The CDR3 DNA sequence: TGCAGTGCTAGAGCCTCCGGGCGACAGGCCTCCTACGAGCAGTGCTTC.

In its sample, this clonotype was seen a few times. The chain joins TRBV2 to TRBJ2-7; the D gene is possibly TRBD1 (7 bases). V was shortened by 2 bases and J by 1 base, with 12 bases between the two germline ends. The CDR3 contains 15 residues. Germline-derived CDR1 and CDR2 are SNHLY and FYNNEI. The CDR3 DNA sequence: TGTGCCAGCAGTGAATTTCCAGGGGGGTCCTACGAGCAGTACTTC. This encodes CASSEFPGGSYEQYF. Supplemented by reference TRBV2 and TRBJ2-7, the full variable domain reads EPEVTQTPSHQVTQMGQEVILRCVPISNHLYFYWYRQILGQKVEFLVSFYNNEISEKSEIFDDQFSVERPDGSNFTLKIRSTKLEDSAMYFCASSEFPGGSYEQYFGPGTRLTVT.

In its sample, this clonotype was seen many times. J is TRBJ2-3 and V is TRBV27, with D tentatively TRBD2 (7 bases). Germline V gives CDR1 MNHEY, CDR2 SMNVEV (reference sequence). This CDR3 region has 18 residues. V was cut by 3 bases and J by 4 bases, with 23 bases left in between. CDR3 coding DNA: TGTGCCAGCAGTTTTTTGGAGGATCGTGGGGGGGCAGCAGATACGCAGTATTTT. Translation gives CASSFLEDRGGAADTQYF.

This sequence joins TRBV12-3 or TRBV12-4 and TRBJ2-2; 7 positions agree with TRBD2. The ends lost 6 bases at V and 5 bases at J; junction bases unmatched: 9. The CDR3 extends over 15 amino acids. The CDR3 sequence is CASRKVWGGTGELFF. The DNA for the CDR3 is TGTGCCAGCAGGAAAGTGTGGGGGGGGACCGGGGAGCTGTTTTTT.